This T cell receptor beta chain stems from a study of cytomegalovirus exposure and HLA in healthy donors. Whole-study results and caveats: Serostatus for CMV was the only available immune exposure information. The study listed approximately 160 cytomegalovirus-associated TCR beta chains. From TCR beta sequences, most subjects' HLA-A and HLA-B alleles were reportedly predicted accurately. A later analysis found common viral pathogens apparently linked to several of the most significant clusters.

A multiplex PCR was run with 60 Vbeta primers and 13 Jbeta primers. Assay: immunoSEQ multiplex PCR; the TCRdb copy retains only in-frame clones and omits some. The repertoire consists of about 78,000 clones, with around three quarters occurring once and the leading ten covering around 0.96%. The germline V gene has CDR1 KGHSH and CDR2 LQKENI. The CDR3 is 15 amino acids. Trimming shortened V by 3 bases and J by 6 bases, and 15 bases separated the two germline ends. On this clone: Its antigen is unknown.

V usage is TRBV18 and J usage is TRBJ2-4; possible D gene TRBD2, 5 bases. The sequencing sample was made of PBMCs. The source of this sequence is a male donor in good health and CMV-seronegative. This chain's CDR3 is CASSPTVVGANIQYF. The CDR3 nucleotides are TGTGCCAGCTCACCTACAGTAGTGGGAGCAAACATTCAGTACTTC.